Described below is a single T cell receptor (beta chain) sequence and its context. This entry is derived from a study of CD8 T cells in Susac syndrome. RNA totalling roughly 0.5 to 1 ug underwent reverse transcription with random hexamers. It was immunoSEQ multiplex PCR that amplified TCR beta CDR3 across 54 Vbeta and 13 Jbeta. TCRdb re-called the immunoSEQ multiplex PCR reads through MiXCR, storing one row per CDR3 protein. This sample carries about 120,000 distinct CDR3 sequences, 80% to 95% of them seen once, and the ten largest clones take roughly 0.12%. Trimming shortened V by 4 bases and J by 5 bases, and 15 bases separated the two germline ends. The CDR3 loop spans 15 amino acids. Germline V gene lookup returns CDR1 SGHTA and CDR2 FQGNSA.

The chain combines TRBV7-2 with TRBJ2-1; D remains ambiguous. This TCR was recovered from a human donor in good health. Material: CD8+ T cells from PBMCs. The CDR3 coding sequence is TGTGCCAGCAGCTCTGTCTTTTCTGGACACAATGAGCAGTTCTTC. Protein: CASSSVFSGHNEQFF.